Below, 23 T cell receptor beta chains from the same sample are listed, as sequenced in a study of human T cells and chemical hapten exposure. Sample time point: patch test 2, 6 weeks after DPC sensitization. The treatment denotes: therapeutic diphenylcyclopropenone sensitization with weekly scalp DPC. TCRdb used MiXCR to reprocess the RACE reads, holding one entry per CDR3 protein. The sample lists about 95,000 distinct CDR3 sequences, more than 9.5% seen once, with roughly 3.1% in the top ten. The sequences come from whole blood, collected in connection with sensitization to the hapten diphenylcyclopropenone (DPC). Receptors were obtained from a middle-aged woman with alopecia areata. Some clones in this sample may be carry-over from other donors' samples.

The chain is built from TRBV11-3 and TRBJ1-1; no clear D. Trimming left V 0 bases short and J 4 bases short, with 9 bases between. CDR1 is SGHNT, CDR2 YENEEA, per germline. CDR3 size: 14 residues. The CDR3 loop reads CASSLDQTSTEAFF. CDR3 coding DNA: TGTGCCAGCAGCTTAGATCAGACATCCACTGAAGCTTTCTTT.

This clonotype was picked up many times. The rearrangement uses TRBV20-1 and TRBJ2-5; 9 nucleotides match TRBD2. The germline CDR1 and CDR2 sequences are DFQATT and SNEGSKA (reference sequence). Germline trimming cut 4 bases from V and 5 bases from J; bases unmatched to any gene: 11. This CDR3 spans 15 amino acids. The CDR3 is CSANVAGVSRETQYF. CDR3 nucleotide sequence: TGCAGTGCTAATGTAGCGGGAGTCTCGAGGGAGACCCAGTACTTC.

This clonotype was picked up many times. The J gene is TRBJ2-7, the V gene TRBV20-1, with unresolved D. Germline CDR1 reads DFQATT; CDR2 reads SNEGSKA (reference sequence). CDR3 length equals 13 residues. The V end lost 0 bases, the J end lost 4 bases, and 10 bases lay between the germline ends. In nucleotides, the CDR3 is TGCAGTGCTAGAGATAGCAGATTTTACGAGCAGTACTTC. Residues: CSARDSRFYEQYF.

In this sample, this clonotype turned up a few times. The chain combines TRBV9 with TRBJ2-6, with 13 positions matching TRBD2. This CDR3 is built from 19 residues. V gave up 4 bases and J gave up 4 bases; unmatched junction bases: 11. Germline V gene lookup returns CDR1 SGDLS and CDR2 YYNGEE. The CDR3 bases are TGTGCCAGCAGCATGACTAGCGGGGGGACCCTCGCCGGGGCCAACGTCCTGACTTTC. This gives the protein CASSMTSGGTLAGANVLTF.

This clonotype occurred many times. In DNA, the CDR3 is TGTGCCTGGAGTGTACTGGGACTAGCTCCAGTGTACGAGCAGTACTTC. Encoded protein: CAWSVLGLAPVYEQYF. This rearrangement joins TRBV30 to TRBJ2-7; TRBD2 agrees at 9 bases. This CDR3 has 16 amino acids. V lost 0 bases, J lost 4 bases, and 10 bases stayed unmatched. Germline V gene data show CDR1 as GTSNPN and CDR2 as SVGIG (reference sequence).

In this sample, this clonotype turned up many times. The gene calls are TRBV4-2 and TRBJ1-5, with a tentative D call TRBD1 (5 bases). The CDR3 length is 19 residues. V was shortened by 4 bases and J by 2 bases, with 24 bases between the two germline ends. Looked up from germline, CDR1 is LGHNA and CDR2 is YNFKEQ. In DNA form, the CDR3 reads TGTGCCAGCAGCCTATTACAGTTCCGGGACCAACGGGGCAATCAGCCCCAGCATTTT. Amino acids: CASSLLQFRDQRGNQPQHF.

There are many counts of this clonotype. The chain has TRBV12-3 or TRBV12-4 and TRBJ2-3, with D perhaps matching TRBD1 or TRBD2 (5 bases each). Trimming took 6 bases from V and 0 from J, leaving 16 bases between them. The CDR3 loop spans 16 amino acids. The CDR3 sequence: CASSRLGRTSTDTQYF. CDR3 DNA sequence: TGTGCCAGCAGCCGCCTGGGGCGGACTAGCACAGATACGCAGTATTTT.

This clonotype was counted many times. The chain recombines TRBV9 with TRBJ1-2, with a tentative D call TRBD1 (5 bases). CDR3 size: 13 residues. Germline V lookup: CDR1 SGDLS, CDR2 YYNGEE. The V and J ends lost 6 bases and 8 bases respectively, with 17 bases between them. CDR3: CASTTEGRQGYTF. CDR3 bases: TGTGCCAGCACCACCGAGGGGCGACAGGGCTACACCTTC.

The table lists this clonotype with many counts. The chain couples TRBV20-1 to TRBJ2-3; D remains unclear. V lost 6 bases, J lost 2 bases, and 12 bases lay in between. CDR1 and CDR2 (germline): DFQATT, SNEGSKA (reference sequence). This CDR3 is 13 amino acids long. The CDR3 DNA follows: TGCAGTGCCCAAGAAGATCCCACAGATACGCAGTATTTT. This codes for CSAQEDPTDTQYF.

J is TRBJ1-5 and V is TRBV7-9, with TRBD1 as a possible D gene (5 bases). Germline loops: CDR1 SEHNR, CDR2 FQNEAQ (reference sequence). Between the trimmed V and J ends, which lost 3 bases and 2 bases, there was a span of 11 bases. The CDR3 is 15 residues long. The CDR3 is CASSLGDSGNQPQHF. As DNA, the CDR3 is TGTGCCAGCAGCTTGGGCGACAGTGGCAATCAGCCCCAGCATTTT.

This clonotype has ten or more counts. This chain uses TRBV11-3 with TRBJ2-1; D is possibly TRBD1 (6 bases). This CDR3 is built from 17 residues. V lost 5 bases and J 0 bases, leaving 17 bases between the germline ends. Germline assignment: CDR1 SGHNT and CDR2 YENEEA. The chain's CDR3 is CASSNLRRDISYNEQFF. In DNA form, the CDR3 reads TGTGCCAGCAGCAACTTAAGACGGGACATCTCCTACAATGAGCAGTTCTTC.

The rearrangement joins TRBV29-1 to TRBJ2-1; 10 nucleotides agree with TRBD1. The CDR3 contains 14 residues. The germline V gene encodes CDR1 SQVTM and CDR2 ANQGSEA. V gave up 6 bases and J gave up 2 bases; unmatched junction bases: 4. CDR3 sequence reads: CSVQGQGAYNEQFF. DNA for the CDR3: TGCAGCGTACAAGGACAGGGGGCCTACAATGAGCAGTTCTTC.

This clonotype has at least ten counts. This chain uses TRBV19 with TRBJ2-1, with TRBD2 identical over 7 bases. J lost 9 bases, V lost 2 bases, and 13 bases had no gene match. The CDR3 loop spans 16 amino acids. CDR1 and CDR2 from the germline V gene are LNHDA and SQIVND (reference sequence). DNA for the CDR3: TGTGCCAGTAGTATATATGGGGGTCCGGGAGGAGGTGAGCAGTTCTTC. This sequence encodes CASSIYGGPGGGEQFF.

This clonotype was picked up many times. V usage is TRBV14 and J usage is TRBJ1-2; D is undetermined. This CDR3 is built from 15 residues. Trimming removed 4 bases from V and 1 base from J, with 13 bases in between. Germline lookup yields CDR1 SGHDN and CDR2 FVKESK. DNA for the CDR3: TGTGCCAGCAGCCTTCGACCGGGAGATAACTATGGCTACACCTTC. Protein product: CASSLRPGDNYGYTF.

This clonotype was picked up a small number of times. The rearrangement links TRBV27 to TRBJ2-7, with a weak D call TRBD2 (6 bases). Germline assignment: CDR1 MNHEY and CDR2 SMNVEV (reference sequence). V lost 4 bases, J lost 5 bases, and 15 bases lay in between. There are 14 residues in the CDR3. In nucleotides, the CDR3 is TGTGCCAGCAGTTGGCTTGCGGGGCGCAACGAGCAGTACTTC. Amino acids: CASSWLAGRNEQYF.

The chain uses TRBV9 and TRBJ2-3; D gene unclear. The CDR3 has 13 residues. Trimming cost V 3 bases and J 0 bases, with 5 bases left between them. CDR1 SGDLS and CDR2 YYNGEE come from the germline V gene. The CDR3 sequence: CASSAWSTDTQYF. The CDR3 DNA is TGTGCCAGCAGCGCCTGGAGCACAGATACGCAGTATTTT.

This chain uses TRBV5-1 with TRBJ2-1; the match to TRBD1 covers 9 bases. V lost 6 bases and J lost 9; bases outside the gene matches: 16. From germline, CDR1 is SGHRS and CDR2 YFSETQ. CDR3 length: 16 amino acids. DNA of the CDR3: TGCGCCAGCACCCCTATTTTGGACAGGGGCGGAGGTGAGCAGTTCTTC. Its protein is CASTPILDRGGGEQFF.

This clonotype was detected only a few times. This chain connects TRBV6-2 or TRBV6-3 to TRBJ2-1, with TRBD1 matching over 11 bases. The CDR3 is 14 amino acids. CDR1 MNHEY and CDR2 SVGEGT come from the germline V gene. Losses at the gene ends were 0 bases for V and 9 bases for J; bases not matched to a gene: 1. CDR3 in amino acids: CASSYSGTGGEQFF. CDR3 DNA: TGTGCCAGCAGTTACTCGGGGACAGGGGGTGAGCAGTTCTTC.

This clonotype has at least ten counts. This rearrangement joins TRBV30 to TRBJ2-7; 9 bases agree with TRBD2. Per the germline V gene, CDR1 is GTSNPN and CDR2 is SVGIG (reference sequence). Losses at the gene ends were 1 base for V and 6 bases for J; bases not matched to a gene: 16. The CDR3 loop spans 17 amino acids. The CDR3: CAWSGVRGRAATLEQYF. CDR3 bases: TGTGCCTGGAGTGGAGTACGCGGGAGGGCCGCAACTCTCGAGCAGTACTTC.

The rearrangement joins TRBV4-2 to TRBJ1-5, with D unclear. The CDR3 is 16 residues long. CDR1 is LGHNA and CDR2 is YNFKEQ in the germline V gene. Trimming stripped 0 bases from V and 2 bases from J, with 11 bases between. CDR3 region: CASSQDPSGGNQPQHF. The CDR3 DNA reads TGTGCCAGCAGCCAAGATCCCAGCGGGGGCAATCAGCCCCAGCATTTT.

This clonotype was picked up a small number of times. This chain uses TRBV6-6 with TRBJ2-7; 8 bases fit TRBD1. V lost 5 bases to trimming and J lost 3 bases; unmatched junction nucleotides: 3. Germline lookup yields CDR1 MNHNY and CDR2 SVGAGI (reference sequence). This CDR3 comprises 13 residues. CDR3 protein: CASSRDRFYEQYF. CDR3 nucleotide sequence: TGTGCCAGCAGTCGGGACAGGTTCTACGAGCAGTACTTC.

V and J are TRBV4-2 and TRBJ2-2, with 11 bases aligning to TRBD2. The V gene's germline CDR1 is LGHNA and CDR2 YNFKEQ. The V and J ends lost 4 bases and 4 bases, in that order; junction bases with no gene match: 11. This CDR3 has 18 amino acids. The CDR3 nucleotides read TGTGCCAGCAGCCTTACTAGCGGGGGTGATATCGGCACCGGGGAGCTGTTTTTT. It codes for CASSLTSGGDIGTGELFF.

Ten or more counts support this clonotype. The chain employs TRBV7-2 and TRBJ2-3; the D is unclear. Germline lookup yields CDR1 SGHTA and CDR2 FQGNSA. V shed 2 bases and J shed 5 bases, with 14 bases lying between them. The CDR3 spans 15 residues. CDR3 sequence (DNA): TGTGCCAGCAGCTTACAAGCCCTTCTAGGAGATACGCAGTATTTT. Residues: CASSLQALLGDTQYF.